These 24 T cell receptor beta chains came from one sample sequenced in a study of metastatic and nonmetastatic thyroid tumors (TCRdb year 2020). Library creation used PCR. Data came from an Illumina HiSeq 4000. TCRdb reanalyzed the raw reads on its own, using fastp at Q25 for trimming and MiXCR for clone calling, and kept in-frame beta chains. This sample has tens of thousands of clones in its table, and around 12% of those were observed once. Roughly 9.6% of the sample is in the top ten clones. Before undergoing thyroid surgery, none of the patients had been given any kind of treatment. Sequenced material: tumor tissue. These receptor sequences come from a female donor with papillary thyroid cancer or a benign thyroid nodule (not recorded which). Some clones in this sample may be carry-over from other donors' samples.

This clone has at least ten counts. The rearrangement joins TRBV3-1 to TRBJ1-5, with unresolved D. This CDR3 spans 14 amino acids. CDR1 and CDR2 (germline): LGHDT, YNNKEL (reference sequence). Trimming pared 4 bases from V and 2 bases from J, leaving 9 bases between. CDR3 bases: TGTGCCAGCAGCCCCCGGGCAGGCAATCAGCCCCAGCATTTT. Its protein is CASSPRAGNQPQHF.

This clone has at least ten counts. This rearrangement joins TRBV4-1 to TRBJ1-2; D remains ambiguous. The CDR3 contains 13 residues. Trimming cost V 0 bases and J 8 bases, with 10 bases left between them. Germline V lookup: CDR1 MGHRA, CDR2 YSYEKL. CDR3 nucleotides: TGCGCCAGCAGCCAAGAAAAGGAAATCGGCTACACCTTC. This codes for CASSQEKEIGYTF.

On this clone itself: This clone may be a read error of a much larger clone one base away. CDR3 sequence (DNA): TGTGCCACCAGTTATGGGGAAGAGACCCAGTGCTTC. Amino acids: CATSYGEETQCF. The chain combines TRBV24-1 with TRBJ2-5, with unresolved D. From germline, CDR1 is KGHDR and CDR2 SFDVKD. The CDR3 is 12 residues long.

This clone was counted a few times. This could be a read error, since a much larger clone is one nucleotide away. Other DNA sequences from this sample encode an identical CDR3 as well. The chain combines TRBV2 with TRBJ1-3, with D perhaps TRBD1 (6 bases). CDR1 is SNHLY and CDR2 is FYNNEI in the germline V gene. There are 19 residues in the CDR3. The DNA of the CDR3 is TGTGCCAGCAGTGAAGAAATGGGCACAGGGACTGATTCTGGAAACACCATATATTTC. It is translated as CASSEEMGTGTDSGNTIYF.

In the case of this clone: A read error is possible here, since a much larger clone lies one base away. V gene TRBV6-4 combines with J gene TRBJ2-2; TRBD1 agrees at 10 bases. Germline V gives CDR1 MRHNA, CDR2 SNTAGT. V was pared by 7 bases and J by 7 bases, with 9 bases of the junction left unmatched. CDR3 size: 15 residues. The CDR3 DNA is TGTGCCAGCACGGCGGACAGGGGGTCAGTCGGGGAGCTGTTTTTT. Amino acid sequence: CASTADRGSVGELFF.

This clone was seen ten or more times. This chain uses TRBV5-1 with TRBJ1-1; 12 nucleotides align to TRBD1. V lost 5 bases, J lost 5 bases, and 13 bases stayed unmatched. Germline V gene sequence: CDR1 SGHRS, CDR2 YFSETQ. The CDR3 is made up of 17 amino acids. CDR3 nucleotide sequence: TGCGCCAGCAGTAACCGGGACAGGGGGCTTTTTGGGACTGAAGCTTTCTTT. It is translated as CASSNRDRGLFGTEAFF.

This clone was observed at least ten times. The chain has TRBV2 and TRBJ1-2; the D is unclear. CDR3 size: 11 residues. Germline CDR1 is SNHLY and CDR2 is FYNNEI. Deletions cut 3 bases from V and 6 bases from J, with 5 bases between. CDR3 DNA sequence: TGTGCCAGCAGTGATCGGAATGGCTACACCTTC. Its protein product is CASSDRNGYTF.

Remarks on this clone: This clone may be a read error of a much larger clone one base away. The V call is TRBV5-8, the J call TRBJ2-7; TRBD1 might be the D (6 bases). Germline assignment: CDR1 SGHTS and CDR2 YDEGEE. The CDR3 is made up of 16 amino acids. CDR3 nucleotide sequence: TGTGCCAGCAGCGGGCCGGGCCAGGGGCACTCCTACGAGCAGCACTTC. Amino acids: CASSGPGQGHSYEQHF.

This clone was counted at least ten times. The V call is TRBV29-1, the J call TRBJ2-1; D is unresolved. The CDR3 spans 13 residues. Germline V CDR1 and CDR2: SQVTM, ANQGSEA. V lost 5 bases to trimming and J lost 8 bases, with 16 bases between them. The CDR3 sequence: CSVWAEERHEQFF. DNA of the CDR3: TGCAGCGTTTGGGCGGAAGAACGGCATGAGCAGTTCTTC.

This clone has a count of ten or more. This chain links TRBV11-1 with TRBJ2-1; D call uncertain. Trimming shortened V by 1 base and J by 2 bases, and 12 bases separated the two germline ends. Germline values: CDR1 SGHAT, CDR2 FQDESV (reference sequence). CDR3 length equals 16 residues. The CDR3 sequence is CASSLDQRLTYNEQFF. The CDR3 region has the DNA TGTGCCAGCAGCTTAGACCAGCGCTTAACCTACAATGAGCAGTTCTTC. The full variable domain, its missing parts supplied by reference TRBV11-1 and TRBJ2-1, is EAEVAQSPRYKITEKSQAVAFWCDPISGHATLYWYRQILGQGPELLVQFQDESVVDDSQLPKDRFSAERLKGVDSTLKIQPAELGDSAMYLCASSLDQRLTYNEQFFGPGTRLTVL.

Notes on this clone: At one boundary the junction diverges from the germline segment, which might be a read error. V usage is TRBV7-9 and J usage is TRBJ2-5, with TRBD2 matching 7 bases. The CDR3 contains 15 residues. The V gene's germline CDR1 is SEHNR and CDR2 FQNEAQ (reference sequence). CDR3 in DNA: TGTGCCAGCAGCTTCCCGACTAGCTGTCAAGATACCCAGTACTTC. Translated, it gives CASSFPTSCQDTQYF.

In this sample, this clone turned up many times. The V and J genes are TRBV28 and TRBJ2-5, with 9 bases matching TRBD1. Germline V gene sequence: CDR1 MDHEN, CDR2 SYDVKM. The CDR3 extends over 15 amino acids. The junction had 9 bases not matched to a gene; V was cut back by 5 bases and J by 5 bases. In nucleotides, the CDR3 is TGTGCCAGCAGTATTTCACAGGGGGCCCGGGAGACCCAGTACTTC. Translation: CASSISQGARETQYF.

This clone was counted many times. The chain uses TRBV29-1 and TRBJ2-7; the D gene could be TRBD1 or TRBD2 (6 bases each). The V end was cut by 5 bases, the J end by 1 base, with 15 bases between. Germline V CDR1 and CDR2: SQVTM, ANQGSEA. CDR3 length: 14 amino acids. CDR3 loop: CSVRGARQSYEQYF. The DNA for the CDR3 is TGCAGCGTTAGGGGGGCACGGCAGTCCTACGAGCAGTACTTC.

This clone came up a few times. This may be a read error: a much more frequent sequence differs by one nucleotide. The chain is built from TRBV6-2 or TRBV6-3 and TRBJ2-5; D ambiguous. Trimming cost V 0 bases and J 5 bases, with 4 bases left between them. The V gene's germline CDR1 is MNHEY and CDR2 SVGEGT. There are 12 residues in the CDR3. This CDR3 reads CASSYSRETQYF. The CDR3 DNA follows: TGTGCCAGCAGTTACTCGCGGGAGACCCAGTACTTC.

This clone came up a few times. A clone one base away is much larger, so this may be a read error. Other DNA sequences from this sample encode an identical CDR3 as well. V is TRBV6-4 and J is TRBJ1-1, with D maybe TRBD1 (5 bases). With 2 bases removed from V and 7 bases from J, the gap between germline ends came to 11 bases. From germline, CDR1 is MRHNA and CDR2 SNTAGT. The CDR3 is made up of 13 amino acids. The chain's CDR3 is CASSDQQALEAFF. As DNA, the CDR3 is TGTGCCAGCAGTGACCAACAGGCACTTGAAGCTTTCTTT.

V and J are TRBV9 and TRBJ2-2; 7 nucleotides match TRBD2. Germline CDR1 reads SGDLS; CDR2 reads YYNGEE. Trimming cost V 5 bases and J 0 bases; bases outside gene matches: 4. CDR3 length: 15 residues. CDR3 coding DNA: TGTGCCAGCAGGGGAGGGTCGTCGAACACCGGGGAGCTGTTTTTT. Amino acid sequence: CASRGGSSNTGELFF.

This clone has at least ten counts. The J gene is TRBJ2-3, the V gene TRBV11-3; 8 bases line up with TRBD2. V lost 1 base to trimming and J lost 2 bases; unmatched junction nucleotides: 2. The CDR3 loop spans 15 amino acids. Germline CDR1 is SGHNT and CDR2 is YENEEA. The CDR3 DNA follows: TGTGCCAGCAGCTTAGGGGGACTAGACACAGATACGCAGTATTTT. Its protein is CASSLGGLDTDTQYF.

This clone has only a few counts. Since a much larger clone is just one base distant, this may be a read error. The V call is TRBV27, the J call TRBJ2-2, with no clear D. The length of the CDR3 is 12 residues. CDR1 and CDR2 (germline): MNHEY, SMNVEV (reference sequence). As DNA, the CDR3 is TGTGCCAGCAGTCACGACACCTGGGAGCTGTTTTTT. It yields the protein CASSHDTWELFF.

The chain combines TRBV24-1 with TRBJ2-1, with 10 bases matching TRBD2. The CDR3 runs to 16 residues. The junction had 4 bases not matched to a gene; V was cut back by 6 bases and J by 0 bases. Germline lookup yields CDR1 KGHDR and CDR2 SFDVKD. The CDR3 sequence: CATSSPSGSSYNEQFF. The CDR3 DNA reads TGTGCCACCAGTAGTCCTAGCGGGAGCTCCTACAATGAGCAGTTCTTC.

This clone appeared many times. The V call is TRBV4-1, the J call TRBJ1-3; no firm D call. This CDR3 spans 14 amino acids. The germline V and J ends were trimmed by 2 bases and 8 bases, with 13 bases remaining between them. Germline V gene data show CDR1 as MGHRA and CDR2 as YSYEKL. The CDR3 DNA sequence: TGCGCCAGCAGCCAATTGGGAAACGAGGACACCATATATTTT. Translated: CASSQLGNEDTIYF.

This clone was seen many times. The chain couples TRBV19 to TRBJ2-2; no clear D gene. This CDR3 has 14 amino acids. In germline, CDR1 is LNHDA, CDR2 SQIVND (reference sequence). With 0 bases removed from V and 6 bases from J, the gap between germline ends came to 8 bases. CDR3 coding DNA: TGTGCCAGTAGTATAGATCGGTGGGCCGGGGAGCTGTTTTTT. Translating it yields CASSIDRWAGELFF.

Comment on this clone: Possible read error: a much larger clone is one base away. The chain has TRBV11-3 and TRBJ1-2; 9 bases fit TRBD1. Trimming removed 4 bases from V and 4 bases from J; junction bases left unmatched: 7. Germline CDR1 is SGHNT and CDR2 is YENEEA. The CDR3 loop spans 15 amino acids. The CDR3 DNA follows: TGTGCCAGCAGCTCCCGGACAGGGGACCTCTATGGCTACACCTTC. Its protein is CASSSRTGDLYGYTF.

CDR3 residues: CASSHPGEGTEAFF. CDR3 DNA sequence: TGCGCCAGCAGCCACCCCGGGGAGGGCACTGAAGCTTTCTTT. The chain recombines TRBV4-1 with TRBJ1-1; D is unresolved. Germline V lookup: CDR1 MGHRA, CDR2 YSYEKL. V shed 3 bases and J shed 4 bases, with 12 bases lying between them. CDR3 size: 14 residues.

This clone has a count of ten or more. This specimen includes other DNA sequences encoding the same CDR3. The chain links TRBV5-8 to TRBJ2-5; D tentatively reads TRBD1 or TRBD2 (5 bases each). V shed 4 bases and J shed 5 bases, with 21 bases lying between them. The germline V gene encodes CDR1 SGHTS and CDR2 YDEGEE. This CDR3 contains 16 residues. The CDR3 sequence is CASSQTGTTGAETQYF. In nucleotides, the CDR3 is TGTGCCAGCAGCCAAACCGGGACCACCGGGGCCGAGACCCAGTACTTC.